This T cell receptor (beta chain) originates from a study of control samples from healthy donors and cancer patients. This CDR3 region has 11 residues. V lost 3 bases to trimming and J lost 3 bases, with 5 bases between them. CDR1 and CDR2 (germline): SQVTM, ANQGSEA. The assay was immunoSEQ multiplex PCR, and TCRdb's table has in-frame clones only and misses some. The profile shows about 83,000 clones, about nine tenths of them singletons. This rearrangement joins TRBV29-1 to TRBJ2-5; unclear D gene. Sample: blood. The sequence came from a man aged 45-60 years in good health. CDR3 residues: CSVDREETQYF. For the CDR3, the DNA is TGCAGCGTTGATAGGGAAGAGACCCAGTACTTC. The whole variable domain, filled in from reference TRBV29-1 and TRBJ2-5, reads SAVISQKPSRDICQRGTSLTIQCQVDSQVTMMFWYRQQPGQSLTLIATANQGSEATYESGFVIDKFPISRPNLTFSTLTVSNMSPEDSSIYLCSVDREETQYFGPGTRLLVL.